These 5 T cell receptor beta chains were all obtained from the same sample, sequenced in a study of cytomegalovirus exposure and HLA in healthy donors. Amplification used 60 Vbeta primers and 13 Jbeta primers. The repertoire was sequenced with immunoSEQ multiplex PCR; TCRdb's copy has only in-frame clones and lacks some. The table shows under 200,000 clones, with about 12% occurring only once. What was sequenced was PBMCs. These receptor sequences come from a man aged 50 or older in good health and CMV-seropositive.

This clone has a handful of counts. The chain links TRBV2 to TRBJ2-2, with D uncertain. Trimming took off 7 bases at V and 2 bases at J, with 11 bases between the two ends. The CDR3 is 14 amino acids. Per germline, CDR1 SNHLY and CDR2 FYNNEI. The CDR3 is CASTYRPNTGELFF. The CDR3 DNA sequence: TGTGCCAGCACCTACCGCCCTAACACCGGGGAGCTGTTTTTT.

J is TRBJ2-7 and V is TRBV5-4; 8 bases are shared with TRBD2. CDR1 is SGHNT, CDR2 YYREEE, per germline (reference sequence). The V segment lost 1 base and the J segment 7 bases; nucleotides outside the gene matches: 10. The CDR3 contains 15 residues. DNA of the CDR3: TGTGCCAGCAGCTTGTATGGTAGCGGGGTAGAAGAGCAGTACTTC. Translation gives CASSLYGSGVEEQYF.

This clone was counted a few times. The rearrangement links TRBV10-2 to TRBJ2-7, with D perhaps TRBD2 (5 bases). In germline, CDR1 is WSHSY, CDR2 SAAADI. The V gene lost 10 bases and the J gene lost 6 bases, with 25 bases spanning the gap. This CDR3 has 15 residues. The CDR3 here is CATSQREGKLVEQYV. The CDR3 coding sequence is TGCGCCACTTCTCAGAGAGAGGGCAAACTGGTCGAGCAGTACGTC.

The J gene is TRBJ2-5, the V gene TRBV19; 7 bases line up with TRBD2. Per the germline V gene, CDR1 is LNHDA and CDR2 is SQIVND (reference sequence). V shed 1 base and J 2 bases; nucleotides not matched to a gene: 4. This CDR3 spans 15 amino acids. This CDR3 reads CASSIGAGVQETQYF. The CDR3 DNA follows: TGTGCCAGTAGTATAGGGGCGGGGGTACAAGAGACCCAGTACTTC. Full variable domain (missing parts from reference TRBV19 and TRBJ2-5): DGGITQSPKYLFRKEGQNVTLSCEQNLNHDAMYWYRQDPGQGLRLIYYSQIVNDFQKGDIAEGYSVSREKKESFPLTVTSAQKNPTAFYLCASSIGAGVQETQYFGPGTRLLVL.

The rearrangement uses TRBV19 and TRBJ2-5, with 8 bases fitting TRBD1. CDR3 size: 13 residues. V was pared by 8 bases and J by 4 bases, with 6 bases of the junction left unmatched. The V gene's germline CDR1 is LNHDA and CDR2 SQIVND (reference sequence). As DNA, the CDR3 is TGTGCCAGTGGACCGCAGGGGGCAGAGACCCAGTACTTC. Protein product: CASGPQGAETQYF.